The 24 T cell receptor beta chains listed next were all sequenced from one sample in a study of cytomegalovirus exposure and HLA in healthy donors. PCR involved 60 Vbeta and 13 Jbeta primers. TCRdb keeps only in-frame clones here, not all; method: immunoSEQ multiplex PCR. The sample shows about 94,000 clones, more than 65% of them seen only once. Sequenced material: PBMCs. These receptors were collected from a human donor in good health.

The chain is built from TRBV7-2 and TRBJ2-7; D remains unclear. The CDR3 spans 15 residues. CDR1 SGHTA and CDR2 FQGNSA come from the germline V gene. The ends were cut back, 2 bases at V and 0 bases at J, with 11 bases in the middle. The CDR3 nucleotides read TGTGCCAGCAGCTTATCTCCCGTCAGCTCCTACGAGCAGTACTTC. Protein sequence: CASSLSPVSSYEQYF. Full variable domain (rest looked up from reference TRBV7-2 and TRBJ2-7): GAGVSQSPSNKVTEKGKDVELRCDPISGHTALYWYRQSLGQGLEFLIYFQGNSAPDKSGLPSDRFSAERTGGSVSTLTIQRTQQEDSAVYLCASSLSPVSSYEQYFGPGTRLTVT.

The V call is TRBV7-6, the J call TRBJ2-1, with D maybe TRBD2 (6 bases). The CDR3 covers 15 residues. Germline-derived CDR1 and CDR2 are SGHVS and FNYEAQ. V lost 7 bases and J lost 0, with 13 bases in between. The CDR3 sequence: CASTQGGNSYNEQFF. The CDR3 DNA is TGTGCCAGCACACAAGGCGGGAACTCCTACAATGAGCAGTTCTTC.

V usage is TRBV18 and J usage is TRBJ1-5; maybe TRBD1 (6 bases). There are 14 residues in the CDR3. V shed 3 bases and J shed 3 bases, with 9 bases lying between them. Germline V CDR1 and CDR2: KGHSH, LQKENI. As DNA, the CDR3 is TGTGCCAGCTCACCGGACAGTTCCAATCAGCCCCAGCATTTT. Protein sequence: CASSPDSSNQPQHF.

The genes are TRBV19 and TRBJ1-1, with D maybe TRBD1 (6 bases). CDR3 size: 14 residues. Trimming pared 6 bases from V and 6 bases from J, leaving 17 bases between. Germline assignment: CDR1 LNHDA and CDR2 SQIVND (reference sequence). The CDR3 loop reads CASSPGGASAEAFF. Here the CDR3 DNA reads TGTGCCAGTAGCCCGGGGGGGGCGAGCGCTGAAGCTTTCTTT.

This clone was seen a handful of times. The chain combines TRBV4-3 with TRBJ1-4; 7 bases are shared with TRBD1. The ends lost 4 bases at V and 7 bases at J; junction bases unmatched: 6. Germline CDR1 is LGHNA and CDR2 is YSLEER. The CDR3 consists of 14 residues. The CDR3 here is CASSPTGFFEKLFF. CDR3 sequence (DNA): TGCGCCAGCAGCCCGACAGGGTTTTTTGAAAAACTGTTTTTT.

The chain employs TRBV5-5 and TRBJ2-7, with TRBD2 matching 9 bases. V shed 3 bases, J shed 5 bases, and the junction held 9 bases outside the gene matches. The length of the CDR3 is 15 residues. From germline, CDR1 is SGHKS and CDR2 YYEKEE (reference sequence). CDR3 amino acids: CASSSQRGAWNEQYF. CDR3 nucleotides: TGTGCCAGCAGCTCCCAGCGGGGGGCCTGGAACGAGCAGTACTTC.

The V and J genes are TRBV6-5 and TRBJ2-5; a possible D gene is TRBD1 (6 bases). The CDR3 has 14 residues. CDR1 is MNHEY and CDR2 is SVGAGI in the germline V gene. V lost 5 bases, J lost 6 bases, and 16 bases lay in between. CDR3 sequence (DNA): TGTGCCAGCAGTCTTACCAGGGGCGGACAGACCCAGTACTTC. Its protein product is CASSLTRGGQTQYF.

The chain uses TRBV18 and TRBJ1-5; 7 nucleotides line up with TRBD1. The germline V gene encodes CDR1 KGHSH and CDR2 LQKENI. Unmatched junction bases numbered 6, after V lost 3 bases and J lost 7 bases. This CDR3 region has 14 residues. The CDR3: CASSPDRAGQPQHF. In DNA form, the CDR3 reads TGTGCCAGCTCACCTGACAGGGCTGGACAGCCCCAGCATTTT.

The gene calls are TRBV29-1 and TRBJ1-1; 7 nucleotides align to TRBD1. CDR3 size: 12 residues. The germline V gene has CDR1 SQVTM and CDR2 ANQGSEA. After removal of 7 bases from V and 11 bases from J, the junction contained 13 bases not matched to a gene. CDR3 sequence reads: CSDVRQGWAAFF. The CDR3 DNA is TGCAGCGACGTACGACAGGGATGGGCGGCTTTCTTT. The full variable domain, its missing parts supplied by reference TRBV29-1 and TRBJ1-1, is SAVISQKPSRDICQRGTSLTIQCQVDSQVTMMFWYRQQPGQSLTLIATANQGSEATYESGFVIDKFPISRPNLTFSTLTVSNMSPEDSSIYLCSDVRQGWAAFFGQGTRLTVV.

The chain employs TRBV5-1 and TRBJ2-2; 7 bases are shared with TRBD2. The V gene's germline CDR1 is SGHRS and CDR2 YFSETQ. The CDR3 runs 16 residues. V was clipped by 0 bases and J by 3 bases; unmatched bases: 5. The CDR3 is CASSLGAGVDTGELFF. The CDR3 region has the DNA TGCGCCAGCAGCTTGGGTGCGGGAGTGGACACCGGGGAGCTGTTTTTT.

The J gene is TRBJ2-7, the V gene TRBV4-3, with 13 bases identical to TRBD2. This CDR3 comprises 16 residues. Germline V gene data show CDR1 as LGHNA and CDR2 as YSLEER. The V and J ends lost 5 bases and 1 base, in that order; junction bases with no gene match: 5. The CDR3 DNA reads TGCGCCAGCAGCAGACTAGCGGGGGGTTCATCCTACGAGCAGTACTTC. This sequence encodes CASSRLAGGSSYEQYF.

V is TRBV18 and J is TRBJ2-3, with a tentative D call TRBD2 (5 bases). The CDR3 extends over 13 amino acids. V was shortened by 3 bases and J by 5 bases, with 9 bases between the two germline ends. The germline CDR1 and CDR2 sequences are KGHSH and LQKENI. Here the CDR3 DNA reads TGTGCCAGCTCACCGAGGGCCGGAGATACGCAGTATTTT. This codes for CASSPRAGDTQYF.

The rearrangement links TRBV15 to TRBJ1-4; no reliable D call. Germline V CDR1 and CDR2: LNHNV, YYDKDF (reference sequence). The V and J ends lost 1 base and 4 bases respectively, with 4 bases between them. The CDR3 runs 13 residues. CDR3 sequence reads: CATSRVLNEKLFF. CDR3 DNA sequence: TGTGCCACCAGCAGAGTTCTTAATGAAAAACTGTTTTTT.

The CDR3 region has the DNA TGCGCCAGCAGCTTGGCCGTCAGTAGCCCAAACATTCAGTACTTC. Its protein is CASSLAVSSPNIQYF. This chain uses TRBV5-1 with TRBJ2-4; the D is unclear. This CDR3 region has 15 residues. Trimming pared 0 bases from V and 6 bases from J, leaving 13 bases between. The V gene's germline CDR1 is SGHRS and CDR2 YFSETQ.

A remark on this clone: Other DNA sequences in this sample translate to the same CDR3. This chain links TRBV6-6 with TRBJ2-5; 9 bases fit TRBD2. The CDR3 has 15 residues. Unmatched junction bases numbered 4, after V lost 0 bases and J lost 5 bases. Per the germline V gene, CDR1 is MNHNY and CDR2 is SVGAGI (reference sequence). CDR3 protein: CASSYSGLAGETQYF. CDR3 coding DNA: TGTGCCAGCAGTTACTCGGGACTAGCTGGGGAGACCCAGTACTTC.

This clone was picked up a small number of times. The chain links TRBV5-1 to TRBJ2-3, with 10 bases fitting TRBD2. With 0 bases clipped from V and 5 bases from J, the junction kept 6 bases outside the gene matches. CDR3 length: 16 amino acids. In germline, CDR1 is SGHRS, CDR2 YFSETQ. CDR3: CASSLVISGRQDTQYF. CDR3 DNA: TGCGCCAGCAGCTTGGTTATTAGCGGGAGGCAAGATACGCAGTATTTT.

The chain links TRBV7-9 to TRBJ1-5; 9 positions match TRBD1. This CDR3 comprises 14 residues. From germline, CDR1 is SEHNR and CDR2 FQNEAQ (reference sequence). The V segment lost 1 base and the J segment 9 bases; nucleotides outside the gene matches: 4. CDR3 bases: TGTGCCAGCAGCTTAGGGGGACAGGGCTCGCCCCAGCATTTT. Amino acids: CASSLGGQGSPQHF.

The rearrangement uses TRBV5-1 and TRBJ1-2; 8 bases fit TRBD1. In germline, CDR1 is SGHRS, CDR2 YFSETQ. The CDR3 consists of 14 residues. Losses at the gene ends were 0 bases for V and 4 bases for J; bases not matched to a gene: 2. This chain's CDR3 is CASSLGQGSYGYTF. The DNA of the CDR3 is TGCGCCAGCAGCTTGGGACAGGGGTCCTATGGCTACACCTTC.

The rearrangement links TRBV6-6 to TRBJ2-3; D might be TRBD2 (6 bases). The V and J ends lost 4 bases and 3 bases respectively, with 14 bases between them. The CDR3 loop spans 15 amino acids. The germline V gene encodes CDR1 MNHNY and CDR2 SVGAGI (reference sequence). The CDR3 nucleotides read TGTGCCAGCAGTTCCGGGACTCTGCGGACAGATACGCAGTATTTT. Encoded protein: CASSSGTLRTDTQYF.

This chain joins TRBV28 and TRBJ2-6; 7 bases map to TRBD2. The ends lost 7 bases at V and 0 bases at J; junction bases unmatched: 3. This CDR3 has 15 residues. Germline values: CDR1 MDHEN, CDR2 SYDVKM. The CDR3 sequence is CASKGGTSGANVLTF. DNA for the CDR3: TGTGCCAGCAAGGGAGGGACCTCTGGGGCCAACGTCCTGACTTTC.

CDR3 in amino acids: CASSEAGARNQPQHF. As DNA, the CDR3 is TGTGCCAGCAGTGAAGCGGGAGCCCGCAATCAGCCCCAGCATTTT. The chain has TRBV2 and TRBJ1-5; D call uncertain. The length of the CDR3 is 15 residues. Germline CDR1 is SNHLY and CDR2 is FYNNEI. Between the trimmed V and J ends, which lost 0 bases and 2 bases, there was a span of 8 bases.

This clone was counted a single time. The CDR3 protein is CASSLGQTQHF. CDR3 nucleotide sequence: TGTGCCAGCAGCTTAGGACAGACGCAGCATTTT. The chain joins TRBV7-2 to TRBJ1-5; TRBD1 might be the D (5 bases). Trimming cost V 1 base and J 13 bases, with 8 bases left between them. The CDR3 runs to 11 residues. The germline V gene has CDR1 SGHTA and CDR2 FQGNSA.

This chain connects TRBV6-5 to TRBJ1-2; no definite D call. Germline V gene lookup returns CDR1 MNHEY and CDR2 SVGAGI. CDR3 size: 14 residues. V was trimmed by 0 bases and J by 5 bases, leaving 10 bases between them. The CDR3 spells CASSYSGRRYGYTF. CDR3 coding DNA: TGTGCCAGCAGTTACTCAGGCAGGAGGTATGGCTACACCTTC.

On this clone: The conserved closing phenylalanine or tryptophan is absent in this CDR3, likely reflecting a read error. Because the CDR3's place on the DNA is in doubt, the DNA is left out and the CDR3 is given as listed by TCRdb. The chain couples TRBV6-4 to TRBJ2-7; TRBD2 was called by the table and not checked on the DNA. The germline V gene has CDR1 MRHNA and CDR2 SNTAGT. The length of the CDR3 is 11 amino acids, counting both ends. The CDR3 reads CALTTSGRAST.